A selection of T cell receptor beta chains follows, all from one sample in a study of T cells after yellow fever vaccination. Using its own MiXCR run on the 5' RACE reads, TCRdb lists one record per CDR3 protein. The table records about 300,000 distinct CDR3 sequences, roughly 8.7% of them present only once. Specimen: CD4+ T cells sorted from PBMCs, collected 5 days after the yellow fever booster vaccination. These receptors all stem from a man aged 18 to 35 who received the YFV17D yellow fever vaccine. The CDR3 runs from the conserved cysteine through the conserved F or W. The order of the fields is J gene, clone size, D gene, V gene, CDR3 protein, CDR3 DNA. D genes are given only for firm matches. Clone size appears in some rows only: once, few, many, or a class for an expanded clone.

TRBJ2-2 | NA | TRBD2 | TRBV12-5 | CASGLVRGLTSGGANTGELFF | TGTGCTAGTGGTTTGGTGCGCGGACTGACTAGCGGGGGAGCGAACACCGGGGAGCTGTTTTTT
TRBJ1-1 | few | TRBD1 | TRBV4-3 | CASSLDRGHEAFF | TGCGCCAGCAGCCTCGACAGGGGGCATGAAGCTTTCTTT
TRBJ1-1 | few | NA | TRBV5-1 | CASSPSWAADEAFF | TGCGCCAGCAGCCCCAGTTGGGCGGCTGATGAAGCTTTCTTT
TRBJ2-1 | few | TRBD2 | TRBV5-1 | CASSRGEQGRNEQFF | TGCGCCAGCAGCCGGGGGGAGCAGGGACGGAATGAGCAGTTCTTC
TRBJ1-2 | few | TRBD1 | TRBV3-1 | CASSQFTGTGAAGYTF | TGTGCCAGCAGCCAATTTACCGGGACAGGGGCAGCTGGCTACACCTTC
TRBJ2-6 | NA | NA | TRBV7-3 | CASSLTGTPSGANVLTF | TGTGCCAGCAGTTTAACCGGGACGCCCTCTGGGGCCAACGTCCTGACTTTC
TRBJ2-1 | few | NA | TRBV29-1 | CSVEDLGTGNEQFF | TGCAGCGTTGAAGATCTCGGCACCGGGAATGAGCAGTTCTTC
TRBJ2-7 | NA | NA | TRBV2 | CASNWDGVREQYF | TGTGCCAGCAACTGGGACGGGGTCAGGGAGCAGTACTTC
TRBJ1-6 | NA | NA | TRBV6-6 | CASSPLRRTRDPLHF | TGTGCCAGCAGCCCTTTACGGAGGACACGAGATCCCCTCCACTTT
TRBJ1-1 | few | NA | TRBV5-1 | CASSAGGTTEAFF | TGCGCCAGCAGCGCGGGGGGGACCACTGAAGCTTTCTTT
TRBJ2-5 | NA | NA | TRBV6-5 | CASSWSQETQYF | TGTGCCAGCAGTTGGTCGCAAGAGACCCAGTACTTC
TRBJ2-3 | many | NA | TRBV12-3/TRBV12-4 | CASSLSGASTDTQYF | TGTGCCAGCAGTTTGTCAGGGGCTAGCACAGATACGCAGTATTTT
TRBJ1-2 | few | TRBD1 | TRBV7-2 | CASSLQHPGQANYGYTF | TGTGCCAGCAGCCTACAACATCCGGGACAGGCGAACTATGGCTACACCTTC
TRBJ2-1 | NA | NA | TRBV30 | CAWTSGGHYNEQFF | TGTGCCTGGACCTCCGGGGGGCACTACAATGAGCAGTTCTTC
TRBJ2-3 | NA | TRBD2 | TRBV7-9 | CASSSYVAGAGGDTQYF | TGTGCCAGCAGCTCGTATGTAGCGGGGGCCGGCGGAGATACGCAGTATTTT
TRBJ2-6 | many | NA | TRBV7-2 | CASSLRGPLTF | TGTGCCAGCAGCTTACGAGGGCCCTTGACTTTC